This T cell receptor (beta chain) was sequenced for a study of CD8+ T cells in alopecia areata. About the study: Twice a day, 5 to 10 mg of oral tofacitinib was administered to treated patients.

The CDR3 spans 14 residues. Trimming took 5 bases from V and 5 from J; bases not matched to a gene: 6. The V gene's germline CDR1 is SEHNR and CDR2 FQNEAQ (reference sequence). Described treatment: oral pan-JAK inhibitor, 5-10 mg twice daily. In each case, RNA was isolated and then reverse transcribed into cDNA as the sequencing template. Sequenced by immunoSEQ multiplex PCR; TCRdb stores in-frame clones only, minus some. The table includes about 300,000 clones, 55% to 70% detected once. V gene TRBV7-9 combines with J gene TRBJ2-7, with TRBD1 matching 10 bases. The sequence came from a human donor with alopecia areata. The sample consisted of CD4+ T cells sorted from blood, taken at week 24, from a patient treated with tofacitinib. The CDR3: CASSRMTGGDEQYF. The CDR3 coding sequence is TGTGCCAGCAGCAGAATGACAGGGGGCGACGAGCAGTACTTC.